This T cell receptor (beta chain) was recovered during a study of blood T cell repertoires in COVID-19. TCRdb's copy holds only in-frame clones and misses some; the assay was immunoSEQ multiplex PCR. Here the sample spans around 400,000 clones, approximately 89% being singletons. All enrollees were roughly 18 to 90 years old and from roughly 26 US areas. CDR1 and CDR2 (germline): KGHSH, LQKENI. The V end lost 2 bases, the J end lost 1 base, and 9 bases lay between the germline ends. This CDR3 has 15 residues. The chain links TRBV18 to TRBJ2-4; D might be TRBD2 (6 bases). What was sequenced was PBMCs or T cells enriched from blood (not recorded which). This TCR was recovered from a woman aged 25 to 39 who had recovered from COVID-19. For the CDR3, the DNA is TGTGCCAGCTCACCAGGGAGCGGGGCCAAAAACATTCAGTACTTC. Residues: CASSPGSGAKNIQYF.